The rows below give T cell receptor beta chains drawn from one sample of a study of cytomegalovirus exposure and HLA in healthy donors. Repertoires were generated with immunoSEQ multiplex PCR, while TCRdb's copy carries only in-frame clones and drops some. Among 65,000 to 90,000 clones listed, around 90% were seen once. Sequenced material: PBMCs. These receptors were collected from a woman aged 18-30 years in good health and CMV-seropositive. CDR3s include the opening cysteine and the closing phenylalanine or tryptophan. D genes are given only for firm matches. Size is omitted from some rows. Given values are once, few, many or a class for expanded clones.

V gene	clone size	J gene	D gene	CDR3 protein	CDR3 DNA
TRBV27	-	TRBJ1-1	-	CASSPNGRVNTEAFF	TGTGCCAGCAGTCCTAACGGGAGGGTGAACACTGAAGCTTTCTTT
TRBV29-1	-	TRBJ2-3	TRBD2	CSVRKRLAGITDTQYF	TGCAGCGTAAGAAAGAGACTAGCGGGGATTACAGATACGCAGTATTTT
TRBV7-4	many	TRBJ2-4	TRBD1	CASSLDPDRGHENIQYF	TGTGCCAGCAGCTTAGACCCGGACAGGGGGCATGAAAACATTCAGTACTTC
TRBV10-3	-	TRBJ1-1	-	CAISESGKRAGGTEAFF	TGTGCCATCAGTGAGTCTGGTAAGCGGGCCGGGGGCACTGAAGCTTTCTTT
TRBV7-8	-	TRBJ2-2	TRBD2	CASSLVVGGGRGTGELFF	TGTGCCAGCAGCTTAGTGGTCGGTGGCGGGAGGGGTACCGGGGAGCTGTTTTTT
TRBV30	-	TRBJ2-2	-	CAWTPLGDMKYTGELFF	TGTGCCTGGACCCCGCTGGGGGACATGAAGTACACCGGGGAGCTGTTTTTT
TRBV7-2	-	TRBJ2-1	TRBD2	CASSWISGGVTNEQFF	TGTGCCAGCAGCTGGATAAGCGGGGGGGTAACGAATGAGCAGTTCTTC
TRBV6-5	-	TRBJ2-1	-	CASSSRQAPTYEQFF	TGTGCCAGCAGTTCCAGACAGGCCCCTACGTATGAGCAGTTCTTC
TRBV9	-	TRBJ2-1	-	CASSVDSPNEQFF	TGTGCCAGCAGCGTGGACAGTCCCAATGAGCAGTTCTTC
TRBV7-3	-	TRBJ1-6	-	CASSLKSGRVVSPLHF	TGTGCCAGCAGCTTAAAATCGGGCAGGGTGGTATCACCCCTCCACTTT
TRBV4-1	-	TRBJ2-1	-	CASSHKTGDTYNSYNEQFF	TGCGCCAGCAGCCATAAGACAGGAGACACCTACAACTCCTACAATGAGCAGTTCTTC
TRBV5-1	-	TRBJ2-6	TRBD1	CASSRDRGRGGANVLTF	TGCGCCAGCAGCAGGGACAGGGGGCGAGGTGGGGCCAACGTCCTGACTTTC
TRBV2	-	TRBJ2-7	TRBD1	CASGTGPLYEQYF	TGTGCCAGTGGGACAGGCCCGCTCTACGAGCAGTACTTC
TRBV11-2	-	TRBJ2-1	TRBD2	CASSSLFEREVNEQFF	TGTGCCAGCAGCTCCCTATTCGAGCGGGAGGTTAATGAGCAGTTCTTC
TRBV6-1	-	TRBJ2-4	TRBD2	CASSGGQNTSGRTGKNIQYF	TGTGCCAGCAGTGGGGGACAGAATACTAGCGGGAGGACGGGAAAAAACATTCAGTACTTC
TRBV5-6	-	TRBJ1-2	TRBD1	CASSPQTGSYGYTF	TGTGCCAGCAGCCCCCAGACAGGGAGCTATGGCTACACCTTC
TRBV9	-	TRBJ1-4	TRBD1	CASSEGQGGKLFF	TGTGCCAGCAGCGAGGGACAGGGTGGAAAACTGTTTTTT
TRBV6-5	-	TRBJ1-1	TRBD1	CASSYSTGANTEAFF	TGTGCCAGCAGTTACTCAACAGGGGCGAACACTGAAGCTTTCTTT
TRBV4-1	-	TRBJ1-4	-	CASSQEPPGRFATNEKLFF	TGCGCCAGCAGCCAAGAGCCCCCAGGGAGGTTTGCAACTAATGAAAAACTGTTTTTT
TRBV30	-	TRBJ2-3	TRBD1	CAWSAGTGVADTQYF	TGTGCCTGGAGCGCCGGGACAGGAGTCGCAGATACGCAGTATTTT
TRBV11-3	-	TRBJ2-1	-	CASSLEGGPQEQFF	TGTGCCAGCAGCTTAGAGGGGGGGCCCCAGGAGCAGTTCTTC
TRBV27	-	TRBJ2-7	TRBD1	CASGTGSYEQYF	TGTGCCAGCGGGACAGGGTCCTACGAGCAGTACTTC
TRBV19	-	TRBJ1-1	TRBD1	CASRRQGTSNTEAFF	TGTGCCAGTAGGAGACAGGGGACTTCGAACACTGAAGCTTTCTTT
TRBV19	-	TRBJ1-5	TRBD1	CASSIWGQGNQPQHF	TGTGCCAGTAGTATTTGGGGACAGGGCAATCAGCCCCAGCATTTT
TRBV18	few	TRBJ2-2	-	CASSPASNTGELFF	TGTGCCAGCTCACCAGCGAGTAACACCGGGGAGCTGTTTTTT